The source of this T cell receptor beta chain is a study of T cell responses to AZD1222 COVID-19 vaccine (dated by TCRdb to the early 2020s). Background for the entire study: Because spike-specific TCR depth and breadth did not differ between the two schedules, AZD1222 recipients who got a second dose at roughly 4 weeks were pooled with those who got a second dose at roughly 12 weeks. Trial participants were enrolled by age into 18-55, 56-69 and 70-plus year subgroups, with roughly 160, 29 and 62 TCR-sequenced participants respectively. TCR sequencing covered more than 230 trial participants: roughly 200 given two doses of AZD1222 and 26 given two doses of MenACWY control vaccine.

Comments on this clone: The specificity of this receptor is unknown. The input lacks base qualities; no much larger clone sits a single base away.

The CDR3 regions of human TCRbeta chains were subjected to immunosequencing. For the original study's pipeline: TCRs in the repertoires were matched against a reference library of SARS-CoV-2-specific TCRs that had been generated with the MIRA antigen-specificity platform. Breadth was defined as the fraction of unique TCRs that were SARS-CoV-2-associated, and depth was defined as the fraction of total T cells that were SARS-CoV-2-associated. Using the MIRA data, every spike-specific TCR was mapped to the spike region that the TCR reacted to and assigned to either a CD4 or a CD8 class. Log10-transformed breadth and depth values were compared by one-way ANOVA with Sidak's multiple comparisons tests. The clones in this table, taken by TCRdb from immuneACCESS, are in-frame only. Not every clone is retained; where verified, under half of the shortfall comes from an unresolved V gene, and the cause of the rest is unknown. The V and J calls and clone size come from that table; D and trimming were worked out from the DNA. This sample comprises roughly 130,000 clones, around 90% of them detected only once. The ten largest clones represent about 6% of the sample.

Beyond this particular receptor, the publication reports: The vaccine-associated CD4 TCRs covered the entire spike protein, and the dominant responses fell in regions 160-218 and 743-854. Nearly half of unique spike-specific TCRs reportedly recognized epitopes outside regions mutated in the B.1.351 and B.1.1.7 variants. The 56-69-year group was small, and its depth increase did not reach significance, likely because of low power. Because no day 14 peak-response samples were available, repertoires were characterized only after the peak T cell response. Most participants were white British and females outnumbered males, and the authors suggested that clonal diversity may have been underestimated. Conclusions about previously exposed vaccinees are limited because only 6 or 7 AZD1222 recipients were SARS-CoV-2 seropositive at baseline. A significant rise in spike-specific TCR breadth and depth was observed after two AZD1222 doses relative to day 0 and relative to MenACWY recipients.

Taken with the paper, the label for time point translates to: baseline before first vaccination. The vaccinee samples were drawn from two UK trials, COV001 and COV002, one of which was a single-blind randomized controlled phase 2/3 trial testing AZD1222 (ChAdOx1 nCoV-19) in healthy adults. For TCRbeta chain sequencing, PBMC samples from trial participants were taken at day 0 and at day 28 after the second dose. V is cut back by 1 base and J by 4 bases, with 6 bases in the junction unmatched. The CDR3 contains 15 residues, cysteine and phenylalanine counted. The entry retains the CDR3 DNA only, 45 bases that are in frame from base 1. CDR1 and CDR2 are read off the germline V gene as SGHRS and YFSETQ.

This sequence was found in an adult in good health. Sequences were derived from peripheral blood, sampled on day 0 of AZD1222 vaccination. Recombination joined TRBV5-1 with TRBJ2-7, and TRBD2 matches 9 of the central bases. The nucleotide sequence is given as TGCGCCAGCAGCTTGATGGCGGGAGGGCCATACGAGCAGTACTTC. This yields the protein CASSLMAGGPYEQYF. The CDR3 plus the reference TRBV5-1 and TRBJ2-7 genes for the other parts give the full variable domain: KAGVTQTPRYLIKTRGQQVTLSCSPISGHRSVSWYQQTPGQGLQFLFEYFSETQRNKGNFPGRFSGRQFSNSRSEMNVSTLELGDSALYLCASSLMAGGPYEQYFGPGTRLTVT.